This T cell receptor (beta chain) emerged from a study of control samples from healthy donors and cancer patients (dated by TCRdb to about 2020). Libraries were built with the immunoSEQ multiplex PCR assay. This immuneACCESS table, as held by TCRdb, lists in-frame sequences with V and J called but not all clones. Of the missing ones, under half trace to an unresolved V gene in checked studies; the others have no known cause. The sample contains approximately 86,000 clones, more than 75% of them found a single time. Around 2.1% of the sample is held by the ten biggest clonotypes. CDR3 length: 21 amino acids, cysteine to phenylalanine. Only the CDR3 DNA stays, 63 bases, in frame from base 1. The junction shows trimming of 0 bases on V and 0 bases on J, and the gene matches do not reach 16 bases of it. Based on the germline V gene, the CDR1 and CDR2 sequences are MNHEY and SVGEGT. As for this clone: Its antigen remains unidentified. Base qualities are missing; no much larger clone stands one base away.

Sequenced: blood. The clonotype originates from a woman aged 40-49 years in good health. The chain employs TRBV6-2 or TRBV6-3 and TRBJ1-5; 8 bases in the junction line up with TRBD1. The nucleotide sequence reads TGTGCCAGCAGTTACTCCACAACCGGGACAGGTTGGCTAGATAGCAATCAGCCCCAGCATTTT. Its product reads: CASSYSTTGTGWLDSNQPQHF.